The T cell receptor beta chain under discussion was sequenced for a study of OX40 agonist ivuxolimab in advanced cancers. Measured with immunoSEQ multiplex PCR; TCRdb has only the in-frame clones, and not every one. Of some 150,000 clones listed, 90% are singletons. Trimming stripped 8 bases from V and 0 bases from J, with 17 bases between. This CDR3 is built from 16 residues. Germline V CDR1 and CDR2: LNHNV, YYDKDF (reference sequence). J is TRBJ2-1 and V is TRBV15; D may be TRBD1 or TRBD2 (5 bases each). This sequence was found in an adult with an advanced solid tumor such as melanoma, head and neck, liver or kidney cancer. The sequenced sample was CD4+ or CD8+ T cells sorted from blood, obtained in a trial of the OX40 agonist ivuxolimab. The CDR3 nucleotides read TGTGCCACCGCCCGAGGACGGGACGGCTCCTACAATGAGCAGTTCTTC. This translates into CATARGRDGSYNEQFF.